The 22 T cell receptor beta chains given below trace back to one sample, sequenced in a study of CD8 T cells in Susac syndrome. Reverse transcription used about 0.45 to 1 ug RNA and random hexamers. One entry per CDR3 protein results from TCRdb running MiXCR on the immunoSEQ multiplex PCR reads. The sample records some 200,000 distinct CDR3 sequences, more than 85% being singletons. The specimen was CD8+ T cells from PBMCs. The receptors shown here come from a human donor with Susac syndrome.

The chain couples TRBV9 to TRBJ2-5, with D perhaps matching TRBD2 (6 bases). Looked up from germline, CDR1 is SGDLS and CDR2 is YYNGEE. The CDR3 runs to 13 residues. Trimming cost V 0 bases and J 5 bases, with 8 bases left between them. The CDR3 loop reads CASSVGDWETQYF. The CDR3 nucleotides are TGTGCCAGCAGCGTAGGGGACTGGGAGACCCAGTACTTC.

The chain uses TRBV7-2 and TRBJ2-2, with TRBD2 matching over 7 bases. This CDR3 has 15 residues. J was trimmed by 2 bases and V by 8 bases; bases with no gene match: 8. Germline V CDR1 and CDR2: SGHTA, FQGNSA. CDR3 in DNA: TGTGCCAGCCGGATGGCGGGGGATAACACCGGGGAGCTGTTTTTT. It codes for CASRMAGDNTGELFF.

The rearrangement uses TRBV5-6 and TRBJ1-2, with 10 nucleotides matching TRBD1. CDR3 length: 15 amino acids. Germline CDR1 reads SGHDT; CDR2 reads YYEEEE. With 0 bases clipped from V and 4 bases from J, the junction kept 3 bases outside the gene matches. CDR3 loop: CASSLARTGGYGYTF. CDR3 bases: TGTGCCAGCAGCTTGGCCAGGACAGGGGGCTATGGCTACACCTTC.

V and J are TRBV6-5 and TRBJ2-1, with D perhaps matching TRBD2 (6 bases). Germline loops: CDR1 MNHEY, CDR2 SVGAGI. Trimming cost V 0 bases and J 6 bases, with 9 bases left between them. The CDR3 sequence is 14 residues long. The CDR3 bases are TGTGCCAGCAGTTACTCCCGGGGGTTCAATGAGCAGTTCTTC. Translated: CASSYSRGFNEQFF.

The CDR3, as DNA: TGCGCCAGCAGCCGACAGATAATCGCTGATCAGCCCCAGCATTTT. Translating gives CASSRQIIADQPQHF. The chain combines TRBV4-1 with TRBJ1-5; possible D gene TRBD1, 5 bases. The CDR3 totals 15 residues. The V gene's germline CDR1 is MGHRA and CDR2 YSYEKL. Trimming took 4 bases from V and 5 from J, leaving 15 bases between them.

The chain couples TRBV11-2 to TRBJ2-7; D is perhaps TRBD1 or TRBD2 (5 bases each). Trimming left V 2 bases short and J 6 bases short, with 20 bases between. Germline V gene lookup returns CDR1 SGHAT and CDR2 FQNNGV. The CDR3 runs to 16 residues. The CDR3 DNA is TGTGCCAGCAGCTTACGGGGTATAACAGGTTTCGCCGAGCAGTACTTC. It codes for CASSLRGITGFAEQYF.

The V gene is TRBV14, the J gene TRBJ1-1; 9 positions agree with TRBD1. V lost 4 bases, J lost 3 bases, and 9 bases stayed unmatched. This CDR3 is 16 amino acids long. Germline CDR1 and CDR2: SGHDN and FVKESK. CDR3 nucleotide sequence: TGTGCCAGCAGCCCCGGGACAGGGTCAGTACACACTGAAGCTTTCTTT. It yields the protein CASSPGTGSVHTEAFF.

The chain is built from TRBV9 and TRBJ2-5; 7 bases align to TRBD1. The CDR3 loop spans 15 amino acids. Germline V gene data show CDR1 as SGDLS and CDR2 as YYNGEE. V lost 3 bases, J lost 5 bases, and 10 bases stayed unmatched. The chain's CDR3 is CASSANQGVGETQYF. For the CDR3, the DNA is TGTGCCAGCAGCGCCAATCAGGGGGTAGGCGAGACCCAGTACTTC.

CDR3 loop: CASSQLAGGPYNEQFF. Here the CDR3 DNA reads TGCGCCAGCAGCCAACTAGCGGGAGGCCCCTACAATGAGCAGTTCTTC. The chain couples TRBV4-1 to TRBJ2-1; 11 bases map to TRBD2. V was pared by 2 bases and J by 2 bases, with 2 bases of the junction left unmatched. Germline lookup yields CDR1 MGHRA and CDR2 YSYEKL. CDR3 length equals 16 residues.

The V call is TRBV27, the J call TRBJ2-1; D is unclear. The CDR3 has 12 residues. The germline V gene encodes CDR1 MNHEY and CDR2 SMNVEV (reference sequence). V lost 8 bases and J 14 bases, leaving 19 bases between the germline ends. The CDR3 is CASGIGPSQEFF. CDR3 nucleotide sequence: TGTGCCAGCGGAATTGGACCCAGCCAGGAGTTCTTC.

The genes are TRBV18 and TRBJ1-1; weak D call: TRBD1 (5 bases). This CDR3 is 15 amino acids long. The germline V gene encodes CDR1 KGHSH and CDR2 LQKENI. Trimming removed 1 base at V and 5 bases at J, with 14 bases between. The CDR3 DNA reads TGTGCCAGCTCACCACGGTCAAGCGGGGCGACTGAAGCTTTCTTT. Its translation: CASSPRSSGATEAFF.

V is TRBV28 and J is TRBJ2-3, with TRBD2 identical over 11 bases. With V trimmed by 5 bases and J by 4 bases, 5 bases remained unmatched. Germline-derived CDR1 and CDR2 are MDHEN and SYDVKM. The CDR3 is 15 residues long. The CDR3 protein is CASSTLAGEADTQYF. The CDR3 DNA sequence: TGTGCCAGCAGTACACTAGCGGGGGAGGCAGATACGCAGTATTTT. Based on the CDR3 plus reference TRBV28 and TRBJ2-3, the full variable domain is DVKVTQSSRYLVKRTGEKVFLECVQDMDHENMFWYRQDPGLGLRLIYFSYDVKMKEKGDIPEGYSVSREKKERFSLILESASTNQTSMYLCASSTLAGEADTQYFGPGTRLTVL.

The chain joins TRBV19 to TRBJ2-7, with TRBD1 matching 8 bases. The CDR3 consists of 14 residues. Germline lookup yields CDR1 LNHDA and CDR2 SQIVND (reference sequence). V was pared by 3 bases and J by 3 bases, with 4 bases of the junction left unmatched. The CDR3 region has the DNA TGTGCCAGTAGTATGGGGACAGGAAGCTACGAGCAGTACTTC. Its translation: CASSMGTGSYEQYF.

This sequence joins TRBV28 and TRBJ2-1; a weak D match, TRBD2 (6 bases). V dropped 6 bases and J dropped 15 bases, with 15 bases sitting between them. CDR3 length equals 11 residues. Germline V gives CDR1 MDHEN, CDR2 SYDVKM. CDR3 in DNA: TGTGCCAGCAGCCAGACTAGTTCTTGGTTCTTC. Its translation: CASSQTSSWFF.

This chain uses TRBV2 with TRBJ1-5, with 7 bases aligning to TRBD1. After removal of 7 bases from V and 5 bases from J, the junction contained 8 bases not matched to a gene. Germline CDR1 and CDR2: SNHLY and FYNNEI. The CDR3 is 14 amino acids. The CDR3 nucleotides are TGTGCCAGCATCGACAGGGTCGGATATCAGCCCCAGCATTTT. Its protein product is CASIDRVGYQPQHF.

The chain recombines TRBV28 with TRBJ2-5, with a weak D call TRBD1 (7 bases). V lost 2 bases to trimming and J lost 5 bases, with 18 bases between them. The CDR3 is 16 amino acids. Looked up from germline, CDR1 is MDHEN and CDR2 is SYDVKM. CDR3 protein: CASSLTRPGGRETQYF. The CDR3 DNA reads TGTGCCAGCAGTTTAACCCGGCCAGGGGGGAGGGAGACCCAGTACTTC. The full variable domain, completed using reference TRBV28 and TRBJ2-5, is DVKVTQSSRYLVKRTGEKVFLECVQDMDHENMFWYRQDPGLGLRLIYFSYDVKMKEKGDIPEGYSVSREKKERFSLILESASTNQTSMYLCASSLTRPGGRETQYFGPGTRLLVL.

The chain has TRBV18 and TRBJ2-1; a possible D gene is TRBD2 (5 bases). CDR3 length: 15 residues. V was trimmed by 0 bases and J by 4 bases, leaving 10 bases between them. Germline V gene data show CDR1 as KGHSH and CDR2 as LQKENI. CDR3 region: CASSPPLAQYNEQFF. CDR3 in DNA: TGTGCCAGCTCACCACCCCTAGCCCAATACAATGAGCAGTTCTTC.

The J gene is TRBJ2-1, the V gene TRBV30; D possibly matches TRBD1 or TRBD2 (5 bases each). This CDR3 spans 15 amino acids. Trimming shortened V by 1 base and J by 0 bases, and 10 bases separated the two germline ends. CDR1 is GTSNPN, CDR2 SVGIG, per germline (reference sequence). CDR3 nucleotides: TGTGCCTGGAGTGGGGACCGAGACTCCTACAATGAGCAGTTCTTC. It codes for CAWSGDRDSYNEQFF.

The chain uses TRBV4-1 and TRBJ2-5, with 10 bases aligning to TRBD2. The CDR3 sequence is 15 residues long. V shed 8 bases and J 1 base; nucleotides not matched to a gene: 7. Looked up from germline, CDR1 is MGHRA and CDR2 is YSYEKL. CDR3 amino acids: CASSSGTSAQETQYF. The CDR3 DNA is TGCGCCAGCTCCTCTGGGACTAGCGCCCAAGAGACCCAGTACTTC.

This chain joins TRBV20-1 and TRBJ2-7; 11 bases line up with TRBD2. J gave up 3 bases and V 5 bases, and 3 bases lay outside the gene matches. The CDR3 length is 13 residues. The germline CDR1 and CDR2 sequences are DFQATT and SNEGSKA (reference sequence). CDR3 sequence reads: CSALLAGVYEQYF. The DNA of the CDR3 is TGCAGTGCTTTACTAGCGGGAGTCTACGAGCAGTACTTC.

The chain links TRBV6-6 to TRBJ2-7, with 10 positions matching TRBD2. With V trimmed by 6 bases and J by 4 bases, 12 bases remained unmatched. Germline CDR1 is MNHNY and CDR2 is SVGAGI (reference sequence). CDR3 size: 16 residues. CDR3 in amino acids: CASSHPLAGVTYEQYF. The CDR3 region has the DNA TGTGCCAGCAGCCACCCCCTAGCGGGAGTGACTTACGAGCAGTACTTC.

This chain uses TRBV9 with TRBJ2-5; D possibly corresponds to TRBD2 (5 bases). Germline values: CDR1 SGDLS, CDR2 YYNGEE. Trimming stripped 2 bases from V and 5 bases from J, with 7 bases between. This CDR3 is 12 amino acids long. This CDR3 is CASSVRGETQYF. CDR3 DNA: TGTGCCAGCAGCGTTCGAGGGGAGACCCAGTACTTC.